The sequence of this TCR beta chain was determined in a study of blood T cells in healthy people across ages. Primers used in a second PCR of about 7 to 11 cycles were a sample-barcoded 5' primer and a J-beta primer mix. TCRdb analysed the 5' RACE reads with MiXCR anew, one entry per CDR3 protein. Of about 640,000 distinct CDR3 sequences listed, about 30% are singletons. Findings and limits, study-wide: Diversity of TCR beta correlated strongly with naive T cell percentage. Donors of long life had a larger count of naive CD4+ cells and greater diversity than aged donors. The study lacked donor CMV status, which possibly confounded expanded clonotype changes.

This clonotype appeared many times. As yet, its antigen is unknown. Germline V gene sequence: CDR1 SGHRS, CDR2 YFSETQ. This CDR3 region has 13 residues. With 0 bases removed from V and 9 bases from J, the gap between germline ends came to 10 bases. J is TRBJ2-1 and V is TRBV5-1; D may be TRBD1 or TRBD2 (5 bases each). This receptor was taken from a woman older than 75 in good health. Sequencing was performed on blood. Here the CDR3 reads CASSLVRGLEQFF. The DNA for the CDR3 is TGCGCCAGCAGCTTGGTCCGGGGCCTTGAGCAGTTCTTC.